These T cell receptor beta chains were read from a single sample in a study of CD8+CD57+ T cells in acquired aplastic anemia. TCRdb processed the reads anew with MiXCR; each CDR3 protein has one entry. The sample consists of 350,000 to 450,000 distinct CDR3 sequences, approximately 70% of them appearing once. The sample taken for sequencing was sorted CD4+, CD8+, or CD8+CD57+ T cells (not recorded which) from PBMCs. The receptors were sampled from a human donor in good health, serving as a control. Both conserved end residues are part of each CDR3. The D gene is left open where the match is weak. Rows may omit the clone size; those that give it use once, few, many or a size class.

D gene	V gene	J gene	clone size	CDR3 protein	CDR3 DNA
NA	TRBV2	TRBJ1-2	NA	CASNGGGSNYGYTF	TGTGCCAGCAACGGCGGGGGCTCTAACTATGGCTACACCTTC
NA	TRBV6-5	TRBJ2-5	few	CASGRPTGSQETQYF	TGTGCCAGCGGACGTCCTACAGGGTCCCAAGAGACCCAGTACTTC
NA	TRBV2	TRBJ1-2	NA	CASSEEEGANYGYTF	TGTGCCAGCAGTGAAGAGGAGGGGGCTAACTATGGCTACACCTTC
NA	TRBV9	TRBJ1-5	NA	CASSMWSGAGGQPQHF	TGTGCCAGCAGTATGTGGAGCGGGGCCGGGGGTCAGCCCCAGCATTTT
TRBD1	TRBV10-3	TRBJ2-7	few	CAISEDRGYEQYF	TGTGCCATCAGTGAGGACAGGGGGTACGAGCAGTACTTC
NA	TRBV11-2	TRBJ2-7	NA	CASSLDRGRRPYEQYF	TGTGCCAGCAGCTTAGATAGGGGGAGACGGCCCTACGAGCAGTACTTC
NA	TRBV6-2/TRBV6-3	TRBJ1-2	NA	CASSGGRLDYGYTF	TGTGCCAGCAGTGGGGGCAGGCTTGACTATGGCTACACCTTC
NA	TRBV7-8	TRBJ2-7	NA	CASSAGDLVGDEQYF	TGTGCCAGCAGCGCCGGGGATCTCGTAGGGGACGAGCAGTACTTC
NA	TRBV2	TRBJ2-3	NA	CASSQGARGGADTQYF	TGTGCCAGCAGCCAAGGGGCTAGGGGGGGCGCAGATACGCAGTATTTT
TRBD1	TRBV15	TRBJ1-2	NA	CATSKTGETLGYTF	TGTGCCACCAGCAAGACAGGGGAGACTCTTGGCTACACCTTC
NA	TRBV6-1	TRBJ2-5	NA	CASGGQGGTQYF	TGTGCCAGCGGGGGGCAGGGTGGGACCCAGTACTTC
TRBD1	TRBV20-1	TRBJ2-2	NA	CSASHRGLGGTGELFF	TGCAGTGCTTCCCACAGGGGGCTCGGGGGCACCGGGGAGCTGTTTTTT
TRBD1	TRBV27	TRBJ1-1	NA	CASSLYDRGVGTEAFF	TGTGCCAGCAGTTTATACGACAGGGGTGTGGGCACTGAAGCTTTCTTT
NA	TRBV29-1	TRBJ2-1	NA	CSVEGAGTYNEQFF	TGCAGCGTTGAAGGTGCCGGGACCTACAATGAGCAGTTCTTC
TRBD1	TRBV28	TRBJ2-7	once	CASSPDRGRGGEQYF	TGTGCCAGCAGCCCTGACAGGGGGCGCGGGGGAGAGCAGTACTTC
TRBD1	TRBV20-1	TRBJ2-5	many	CSARGRQGDKETQYF	TGCAGTGCTAGAGGGCGACAGGGCGACAAAGAGACCCAGTACTTC
TRBD2	TRBV4-1	TRBJ2-7	NA	CASSQETAGGYYEQYF	TGCGCCAGCAGCCAAGAGACGGCGGGGGGCTACTACGAGCAGTACTTC
NA	TRBV24-1	TRBJ2-7	NA	CATSSRHVGEQYF	TGTGCCACCAGTTCTCGTCATGTTGGAGAGCAGTACTTT
NA	TRBV7-7	TRBJ2-1	NA	CASSDPGRVGNEQFF	TGTGCCAGCAGTGACCCCGGCAGGGTAGGCAATGAGCAGTTCTTC
NA	TRBV12-3/TRBV12-4	TRBJ2-1	NA	CASSFYICSAPGMAGAANEQFF	NA
NA	TRBV5-5	TRBJ2-7	once	CASSLETGFTYEQYF	TGTGCCAGCAGCTTGGAGACAGGCTTCACCTACGAGCAGTACTTC
TRBD2	TRBV12-3/TRBV12-4	TRBJ2-7	NA	CASRTSQYEQYF	TGTGCCAGCAGGACTAGCCAGTACGAGCAGTACTTC
NA	TRBV19	TRBJ2-7	few	CASSPLDGYEQYF	TGTGCCAGTAGTCCCCTGGACGGATACGAGCAGTACTTC
NA	TRBV10-3	TRBJ2-7	few	CAIGPGAGTYEQYF	TGTGCCATCGGTCCCGGGGCAGGGACCTACGAGCAGTACTTC
NA	TRBV14	TRBJ1-4	NA	CASSEGQPYGETLF	TGTGCCAGCAGCGAAGGACAGCCTTATGGGGAGACCCTTTTT
NA	TRBV10-3	TRBJ1-1	NA	CATGGGGTEAFF	TGTGCCACTGGTGGGGGGGGCACTGAAGCTTTCTTT
NA	TRBV7-2	TRBJ2-7	NA	CASSSHGTQDFEQYF	TGTGCCAGCAGCTCACATGGGACACAAGACTTCGAGCAGTACTTC
NA	TRBV20-1	TRBJ1-4	NA	CSASGDAKLFF	TGCAGTGCTAGTGGAGACGCGAAACTGTTTTTT
TRBD2	TRBV20-1	TRBJ2-1	many	CSARDVAGWGNEQFF	TGCAGTGCTAGAGACGTAGCGGGATGGGGGAATGAGCAGTTCTTC
NA	TRBV11-1	TRBJ1-6	many	CASSTTGAIMSPLHF	TGTGCCAGCAGCACGACGGGGGCGATTATGTCACCCCTCCACTTT
TRBD1	TRBV5-5	TRBJ1-1	NA	CASSPWDRGLTEAFF	TGTGCCAGCAGCCCCTGGGACAGGGGGCTCACTGAAGCTTTCTTT
TRBD2	TRBV2	TRBJ2-5	NA	CASSRSGAVEKQYF	TGTGCCAGCAGCCGTAGCGGGGCGGTGGAGAAGCAGTACTTC
NA	TRBV3-1	TRBJ1-5	many	CASSQGRSNQPQHF	TGTGCCAGCAGCCAGGGAAGGAGCAATCAGCCCCAGCATTTT
TRBD1	TRBV20-1	TRBJ2-7	NA	CSARRAATGYWEQYF	TGCAGTGCAAGGAGAGCCGCGACAGGGTATTGGGAGCAGTACTTC
NA	TRBV6-1	TRBJ1-6	NA	CASGHGSPAPLHF	TGTGCCAGCGGTCATGGGAGCCCAGCCCCCCTCCACTTC
NA	TRBV9	TRBJ1-4	many	CASSLRGEGEKLFF	TGTGCCAGCAGCCTGAGAGGGGAGGGAGAAAAACTGTTTTTT
TRBD1	TRBV9	TRBJ1-6	many	CASSVFPDRANSPLHF	TGTGCCAGCAGCGTCTTCCCGGACAGGGCTAATTCACCCCTCCACTTT
NA	TRBV20-1	TRBJ2-3	few	CSAQGFGTRTDTQYF	TGCAGTGCTCAAGGTTTCGGGACTCGCACAGATACGCAGTATTTT
NA	TRBV5-1	TRBJ2-5	NA	CASSLSDTNYSETQYF	TGCGCCAGCAGTCTCTCGGACACTAATTACTCAGAGACCCAGTACTTC
NA	TRBV10-3	TRBJ1-2	NA	CAISESHLRVYGHTF	TGTGCCATCAGTGAGTCTCACCTCAGGGTTTATGGCCACACCTTC
TRBD2	TRBV5-1	TRBJ2-3	many	CASSPGTSGGLDTQYF	TGCGCCAGCAGCCCCGGGACTAGCGGGGGGTTAGATACGCAGTATTTT
NA	TRBV10-3	TRBJ1-1	many	CAISLDSMNTEAFF	TGTGCCATCAGCCTAGACAGTATGAACACTGAAGCTTTCTTT
NA	TRBV9	TRBJ2-1	NA	CASSGGPDYEQFF	TGTGCCAGCTCGGGGGGCCCAGACTATGAGCAGTTCTTC
TRBD1	TRBV7-3	TRBJ1-1	NA	CASSLEGGQGYTEAFF	TGTGCCAGCAGCTTGGAAGGGGGACAGGGGTACACTGAAGCTTTCTTT
TRBD1	TRBV6-6	TRBJ2-5	once	CASRDRVGETQYF	TGTGCCAGCAGGGACAGGGTTGGGGAGACCCAGTACTTC
TRBD1	TRBV7-9	TRBJ2-7	NA	CASSYGTGPLYEQYF	TGTGCCAGCAGCTACGGGACAGGACCACTCTACGAGCAGTACTTC
NA	TRBV5-1	TRBJ1-2	once	CASSNDGGQQYGYTF	TGCGCCAGCAGCAACGACGGGGGTCAGCAATATGGCTACACCTTC